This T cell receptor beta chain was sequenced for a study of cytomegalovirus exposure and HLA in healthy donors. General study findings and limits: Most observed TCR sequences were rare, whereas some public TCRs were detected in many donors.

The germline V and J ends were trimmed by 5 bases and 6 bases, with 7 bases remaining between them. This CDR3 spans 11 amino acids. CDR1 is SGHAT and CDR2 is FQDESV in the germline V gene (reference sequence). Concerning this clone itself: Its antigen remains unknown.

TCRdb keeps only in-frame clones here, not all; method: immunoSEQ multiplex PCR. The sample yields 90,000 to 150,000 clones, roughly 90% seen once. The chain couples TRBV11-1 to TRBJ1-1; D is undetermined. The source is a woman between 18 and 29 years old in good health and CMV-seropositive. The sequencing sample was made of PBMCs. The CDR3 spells CASSPVSEAFF. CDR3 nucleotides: TGTGCCAGCAGCCCAGTTTCTGAAGCTTTCTTT.